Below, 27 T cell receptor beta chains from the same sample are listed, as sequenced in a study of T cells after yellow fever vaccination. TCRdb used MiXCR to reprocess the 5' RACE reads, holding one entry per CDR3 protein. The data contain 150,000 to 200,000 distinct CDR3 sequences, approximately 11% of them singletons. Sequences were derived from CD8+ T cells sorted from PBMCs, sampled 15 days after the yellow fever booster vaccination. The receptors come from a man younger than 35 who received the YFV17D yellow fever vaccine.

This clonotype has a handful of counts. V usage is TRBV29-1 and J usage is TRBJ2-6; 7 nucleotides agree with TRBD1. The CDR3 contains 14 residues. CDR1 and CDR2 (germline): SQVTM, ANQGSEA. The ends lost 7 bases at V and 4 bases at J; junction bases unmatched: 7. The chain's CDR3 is CSGQGLEGANVLTF. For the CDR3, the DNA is TGCAGCGGACAGGGTCTTGAGGGGGCCAACGTCCTGACTTTC.

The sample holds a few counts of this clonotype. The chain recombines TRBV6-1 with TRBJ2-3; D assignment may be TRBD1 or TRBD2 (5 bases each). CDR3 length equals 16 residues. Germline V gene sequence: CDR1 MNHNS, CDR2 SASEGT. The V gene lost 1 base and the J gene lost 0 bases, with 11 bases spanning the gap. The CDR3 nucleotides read TGTGCCAGCAGTGAAGGGGGGTATTCTAGCACAGATACGCAGTATTTT. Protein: CASSEGGYSSTDTQYF.

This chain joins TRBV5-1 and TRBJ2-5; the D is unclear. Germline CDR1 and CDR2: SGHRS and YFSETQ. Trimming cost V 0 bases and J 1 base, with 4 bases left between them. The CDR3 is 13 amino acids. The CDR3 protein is CASSLGAQETQYF. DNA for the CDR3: TGCGCCAGCAGCTTGGGAGCCCAAGAGACCCAGTACTTC.

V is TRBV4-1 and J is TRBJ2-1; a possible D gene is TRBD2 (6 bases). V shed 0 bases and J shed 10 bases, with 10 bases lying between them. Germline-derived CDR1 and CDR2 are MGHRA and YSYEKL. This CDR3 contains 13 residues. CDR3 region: CASSQELEGEQFF. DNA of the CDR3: TGCGCCAGCAGCCAAGAACTGGAGGGAGAGCAGTTCTTC.

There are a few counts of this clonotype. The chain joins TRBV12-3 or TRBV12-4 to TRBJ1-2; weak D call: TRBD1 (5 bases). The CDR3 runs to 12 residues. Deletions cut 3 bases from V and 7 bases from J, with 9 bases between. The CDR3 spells CASSFSGGGYTF. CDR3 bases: TGTGCCAGCAGTTTTTCCGGGGGTGGCTACACCTTC.

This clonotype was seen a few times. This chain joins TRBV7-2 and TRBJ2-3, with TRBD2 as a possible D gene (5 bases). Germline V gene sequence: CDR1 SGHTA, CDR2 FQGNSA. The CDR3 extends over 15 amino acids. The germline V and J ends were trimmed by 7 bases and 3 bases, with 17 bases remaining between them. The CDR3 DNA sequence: TGTGCCAGCACCCCTCTCGAGGGTTGGACAGATACGCAGTATTTT. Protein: CASTPLEGWTDTQYF.

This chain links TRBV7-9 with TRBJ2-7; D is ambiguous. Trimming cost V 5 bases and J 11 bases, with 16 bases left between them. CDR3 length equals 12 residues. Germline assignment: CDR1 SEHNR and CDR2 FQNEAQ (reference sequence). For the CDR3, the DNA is TGTGCCAGCAGCCCTCCCCTGAGTCATGAGTACTTC. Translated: CASSPPLSHEYF.

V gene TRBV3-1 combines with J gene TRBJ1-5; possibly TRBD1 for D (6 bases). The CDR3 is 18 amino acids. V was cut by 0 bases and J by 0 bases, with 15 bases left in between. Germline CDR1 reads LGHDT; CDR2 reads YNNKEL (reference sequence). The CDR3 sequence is CASSQDGGGGYSNQPQHF. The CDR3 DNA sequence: TGTGCCAGCAGCCAAGACGGGGGCGGGGGATATAGCAATCAGCCCCAGCATTTT.

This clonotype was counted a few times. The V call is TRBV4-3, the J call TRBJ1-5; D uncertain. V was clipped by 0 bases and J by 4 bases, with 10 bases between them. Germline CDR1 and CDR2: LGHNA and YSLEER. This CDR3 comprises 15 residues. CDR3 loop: CASSQDGTENQPQHF. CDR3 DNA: TGCGCCAGCAGCCAAGATGGCACAGAGAATCAGCCCCAGCATTTT.

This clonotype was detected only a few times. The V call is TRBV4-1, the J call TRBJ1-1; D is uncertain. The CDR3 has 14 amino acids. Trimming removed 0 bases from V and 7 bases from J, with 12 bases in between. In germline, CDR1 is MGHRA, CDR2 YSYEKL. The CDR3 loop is CASSQERGRVEAFF. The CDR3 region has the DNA TGCGCCAGCAGCCAAGAAAGAGGACGGGTTGAAGCTTTCTTT.

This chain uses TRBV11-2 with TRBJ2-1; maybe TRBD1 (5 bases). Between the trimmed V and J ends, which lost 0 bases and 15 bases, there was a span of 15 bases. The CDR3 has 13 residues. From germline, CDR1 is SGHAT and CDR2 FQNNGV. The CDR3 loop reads CASSLDRTKGAFF. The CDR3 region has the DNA TGTGCCAGCAGCTTAGATCGGACAAAAGGAGCGTTCTTC.

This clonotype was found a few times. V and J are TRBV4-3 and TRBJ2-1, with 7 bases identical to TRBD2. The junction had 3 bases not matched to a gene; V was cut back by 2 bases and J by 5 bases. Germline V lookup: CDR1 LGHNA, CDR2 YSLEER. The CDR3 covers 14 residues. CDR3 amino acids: CASSQLRGNNEQFF. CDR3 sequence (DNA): TGCGCCAGCAGCCAATTGCGGGGGAACAATGAGCAGTTCTTC.

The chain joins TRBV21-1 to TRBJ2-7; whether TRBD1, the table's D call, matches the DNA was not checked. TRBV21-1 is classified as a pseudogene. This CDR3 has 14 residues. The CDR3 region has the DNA TGTGCCAGCAGCAATGGGGGCAGGGCCCACGAGCAGTACTTC. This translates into CASSNGGRAHEQYF.

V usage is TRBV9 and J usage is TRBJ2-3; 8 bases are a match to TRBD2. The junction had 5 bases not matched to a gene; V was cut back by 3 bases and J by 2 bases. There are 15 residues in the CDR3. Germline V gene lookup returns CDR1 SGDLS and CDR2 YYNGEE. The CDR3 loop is CASSAREGNTDTQYF. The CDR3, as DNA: TGTGCCAGCAGCGCCCGGGAGGGGAACACAGATACGCAGTATTTT.

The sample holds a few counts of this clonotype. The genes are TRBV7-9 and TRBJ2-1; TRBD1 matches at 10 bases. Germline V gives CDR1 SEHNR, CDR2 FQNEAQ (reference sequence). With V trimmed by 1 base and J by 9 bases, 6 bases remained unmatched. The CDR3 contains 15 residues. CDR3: CASSLGDRGRSEQFF. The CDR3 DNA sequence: TGTGCCAGCAGCTTAGGGGACAGGGGACGTAGTGAGCAGTTCTTC.

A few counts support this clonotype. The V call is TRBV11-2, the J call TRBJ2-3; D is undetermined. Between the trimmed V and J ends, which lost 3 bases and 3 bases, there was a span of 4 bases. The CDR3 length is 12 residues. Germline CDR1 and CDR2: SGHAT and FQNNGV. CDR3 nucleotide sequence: TGTGCCAGCAGCTTTCAAACAGATACGCAGTATTTT. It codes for CASSFQTDTQYF.

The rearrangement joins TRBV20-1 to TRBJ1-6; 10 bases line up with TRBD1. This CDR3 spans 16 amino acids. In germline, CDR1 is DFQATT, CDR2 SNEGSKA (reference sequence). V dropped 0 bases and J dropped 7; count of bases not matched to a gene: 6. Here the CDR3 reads CSARDMDRGGNSPLHF. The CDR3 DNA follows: TGCAGTGCTAGAGATATGGACAGGGGGGGGAATTCACCCCTCCACTTT.

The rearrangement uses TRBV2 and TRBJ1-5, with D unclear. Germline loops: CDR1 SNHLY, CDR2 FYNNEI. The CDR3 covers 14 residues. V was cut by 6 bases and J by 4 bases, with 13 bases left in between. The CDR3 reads CASRAGVVNQPQHF. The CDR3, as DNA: TGTGCCAGCAGGGCGGGCGTTGTAAATCAGCCCCAGCATTTT.

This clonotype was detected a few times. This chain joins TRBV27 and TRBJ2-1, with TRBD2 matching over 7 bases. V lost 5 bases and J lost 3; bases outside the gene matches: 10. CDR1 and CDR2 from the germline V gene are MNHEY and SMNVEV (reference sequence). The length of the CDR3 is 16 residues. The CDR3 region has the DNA TGTGCCAGCAGTGGACTCGGTGCTAGCGGCTACAATGAGCAGTTCTTC. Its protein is CASSGLGASGYNEQFF.

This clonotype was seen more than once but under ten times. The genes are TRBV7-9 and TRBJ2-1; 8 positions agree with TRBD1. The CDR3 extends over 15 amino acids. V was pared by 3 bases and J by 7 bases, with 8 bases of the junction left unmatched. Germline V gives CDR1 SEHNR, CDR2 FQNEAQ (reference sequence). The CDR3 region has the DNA TGTGCCAGCAGCTTTGGGCAGGGGGCGCAAAATGAGCAGTTCTTC. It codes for CASSFGQGAQNEQFF.

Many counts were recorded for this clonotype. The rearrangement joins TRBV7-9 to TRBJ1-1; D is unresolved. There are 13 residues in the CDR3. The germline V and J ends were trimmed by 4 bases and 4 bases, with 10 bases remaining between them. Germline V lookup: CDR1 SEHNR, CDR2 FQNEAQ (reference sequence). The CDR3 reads CASSSKSSTEAFF. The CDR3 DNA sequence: TGTGCCAGCAGCTCGAAGAGTTCCACTGAAGCTTTCTTT.

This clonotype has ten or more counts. CDR3 nucleotide sequence: TGTGCCAGCAGTTACCGGGGGTTTTCTACCTACGAGCAGTACTTC. Residues: CASSYRGFSTYEQYF. The chain couples TRBV6-5 to TRBJ2-7; TRBD2 is a possible D gene (6 bases). Trimming cost V 2 bases and J 2 bases, with 13 bases left between them. Germline assignment: CDR1 MNHEY and CDR2 SVGAGI. This CDR3 has 15 residues.

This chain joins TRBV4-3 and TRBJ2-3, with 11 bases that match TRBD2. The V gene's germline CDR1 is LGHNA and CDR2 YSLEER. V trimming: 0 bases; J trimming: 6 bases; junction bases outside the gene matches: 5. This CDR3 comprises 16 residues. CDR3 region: CASSQEVAGGPDTQYF. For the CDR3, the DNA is TGCGCCAGCAGCCAAGAGGTAGCGGGGGGGCCCGATACGCAGTATTTT.

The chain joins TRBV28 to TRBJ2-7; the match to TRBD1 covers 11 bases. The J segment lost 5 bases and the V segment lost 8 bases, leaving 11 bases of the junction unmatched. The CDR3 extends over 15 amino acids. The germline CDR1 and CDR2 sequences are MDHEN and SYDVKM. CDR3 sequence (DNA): TGTGCCAGCGGACCAGGACAGGGGGCTTCGGACGAGCAGTACGTC. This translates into CASGPGQGASDEQYV.

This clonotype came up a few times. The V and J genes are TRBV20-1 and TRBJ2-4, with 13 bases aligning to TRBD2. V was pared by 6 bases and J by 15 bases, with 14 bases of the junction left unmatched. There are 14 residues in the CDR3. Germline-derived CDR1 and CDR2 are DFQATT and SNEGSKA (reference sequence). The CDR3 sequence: CSADLLAGGLEPYF. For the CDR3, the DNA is TGCAGTGCCGATTTACTAGCGGGGGGGCTTGAGCCGTACTTC.

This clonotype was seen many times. In DNA form, the CDR3 reads TGTGCCACCAGTGAGGCGGGGGGCACTGAAGCTTTCTTT. The encoded protein is CATSEAGGTEAFF. The chain has TRBV24-1 and TRBJ1-1; perhaps TRBD1 as D (5 bases). Trimming removed 4 bases at V and 4 bases at J, with 9 bases between. This CDR3 has 13 amino acids. Germline V gene lookup returns CDR1 KGHDR and CDR2 SFDVKD.

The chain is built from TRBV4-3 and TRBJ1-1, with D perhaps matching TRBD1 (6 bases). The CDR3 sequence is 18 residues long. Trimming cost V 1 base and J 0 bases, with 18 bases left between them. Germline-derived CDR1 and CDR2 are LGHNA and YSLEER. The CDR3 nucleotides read TGCGCCAGCAGCCAAGCGTCCTTGACAGGTTATATGAACACTGAAGCTTTCTTT. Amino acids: CASSQASLTGYMNTEAFF.